The T cell receptor (beta chain) under discussion was sequenced for a study of T cells in localized non-small cell lung cancer. The uninvolved lung lay at least 2 cm from the tumor margin and lacked atypia. In this sample, this clone turned up a few times. Its antigen is unidentified. The germline gene is not matched at one end of the junction; a read error may be the cause. Libraries were prepared by immunoSEQ multiplex PCR; TCRdb keeps only in-frame clonotypes and omits some of them. This table has under 1,500 clones, more than 25% appearing once. General study points: Only one tumor region went through sequencing, so heterogeneity may still be there. When the top 100 tumor clones were examined, a median approximately 54 of them also appeared in the adjacent lung, which was paired and uninvolved.

Germline assignment: CDR1 MNHGY and CDR2 SAAAGT. The CDR3 consists of 18 residues. This receptor was identified in a woman between 18 and 49 years old with stage III lung adenocarcinoma. This sample comprised normal lung tissue next to the tumor, obtained before any cancer treatment. The chain is built from TRBV6-8 and TRBJ2-3, with 12 nucleotides matching TRBD2. This CDR3 reads CAISDLPSGGASTDTQYF. CDR3 coding DNA: TGTGCCATCAGTGACTTACCTAGCGGGGGGGCCAGCACAGATACGCAGTATTTT.